This T cell receptor beta chain was sequenced in a study of CD8+CD57+ T cells in acquired aplastic anemia. V was shortened by 3 bases and J by 5 bases, with 12 bases between the two germline ends. The CDR3 is 14 residues long. Germline V gene lookup returns CDR1 KGHDR and CDR2 SFDVKD. This clonotype showed up just a few times. Selection for sequencing was limited to patients who had shown CD8+CD57+ cell expansion by flow cytometry. TCR beta VDJ combinations and CDR3 sequences were profiled from genomic DNA. TCRdb ran MiXCR on the reads and lists one entry per CDR3 protein. This sample yields under 200,000 distinct CDR3 sequences, of which about 48% are seen a single time; more than 30% belongs to the top ten.

The sequence came from a human donor with aplastic anemia. The chain links TRBV24-1 to TRBJ1-2; D is unclear. The sequenced sample consisted of sorted CD4+, CD8+, or CD8+CD57+ T cells (not recorded which) from PBMCs. The CDR3 region is CATSDRRARYGYTF. Written as DNA, the CDR3 is TGTGCCACCAGTGATCGCAGAGCCCGATATGGCTACACCTTC.